This TCR beta chain was documented in a study of identical twins. Germline lookup yields CDR1 SGHAT and CDR2 FQNNGV. J gave up 4 bases and V 5 bases, and 6 bases lay outside the gene matches. This CDR3 comprises 15 residues. The table lists this clonotype with many counts. Via MiXCR, TCRdb re-called the 5' RACE reads, giving one row per CDR3 protein. The sample has 420,000 or so distinct CDR3 sequences, approximately 18% seen once; the top ten hold less than 15%. The sequenced sample was naive T cells sorted from blood. The clonotype comes from a man aged 45 to 65 in good health. V is TRBV11-2 and J is TRBJ2-1; 9 bases map to TRBD1. Here the CDR3 reads CASSAGTGSYNEQFF. The CDR3 bases are TGTGCCAGCAGCGCCGGGACAGGGTCTTACAATGAGCAGTTCTTC.